This is a list of T cell receptor beta chains from one sample in a study of OX40 agonist ivuxolimab in advanced cancers. The table came from immunoSEQ multiplex PCR; TCRdb's copy has only in-frame clones and leaves some out. The sample shows some 60,000 clones, around 82% of them seen only once. This specimen was CD4+ or CD8+ T cells sorted from blood, taken in a trial of the OX40 agonist ivuxolimab. Receptors originate from an adult with an advanced solid tumor such as melanoma, head and neck, liver or kidney cancer. The CDR3 runs from the conserved cysteine through the conserved F or W. A D gene is named only where the DNA matches it firmly. Rows may omit the clone size; those that give it use once, few, many or a size class.

CDR3nt	CDR3aa	v_gene	j_gene	abundance	d_gene
TGCGCCAGCAGCTTGGGACAAAGCACAGATACGCAGTATTTT	CASSLGQSTDTQYF	TRBV5-1	TRBJ2-3	NA	NA
TGTGCCAGCAGTACAGGGGCCAACGTCCTGACTTTC	CASSTGANVLTF	TRBV27	TRBJ2-6	NA	NA
TGTGCCAGCAGCTCGCGTCGACAGGGGGAGACCGGGGAGCTGTTTTTT	CASSSRRQGETGELFF	TRBV7-3	TRBJ2-2	NA	TRBD1
TGTGCCAGCAGTGTCCGGGACCCTTATAATTCAGGGATCCACTTT	CASSVRDPYNSGIHF	TRBV27	TRBJ1-6	NA	NA
TGTGCCAGCAGTTTAGGGCGCGACTACGAGCAGTACTTC	CASSLGRDYEQYF	TRBV28	TRBJ2-7	NA	NA
TGTGCCAGCAGCTCAATGAGGGGGGCTGAAGCTTTCTTT	CASSSMRGAEAFF	TRBV7-2	TRBJ1-1	NA	NA
TGTGCCAGCAGTTTAGCCCTCGGAGCGGGGGGCGACACCGGGGAGCTGTTTTTT	CASSLALGAGGDTGELFF	TRBV28	TRBJ2-2	NA	TRBD2
TGTGCCAGCTCACCGGACAGCTACGAGCAGTACTTC	CASSPDSYEQYF	TRBV18	TRBJ2-7	NA	NA
TGTGCCGATGCGGACTACTGGAACGATGAGCAGTTCTTC	CADADYWNDEQFF	TRBV6-5	TRBJ2-1	NA	NA
TGTGCCTGGAGTGGTGATAGCAATCAGCCCCAGCATTTT	CAWSGDSNQPQHF	TRBV30	TRBJ1-5	NA	NA
TGTGCCAGTAGTGGTTTCGGACAGCGGACGGGTCAGCCCCAGCATTTT	CASSGFGQRTGQPQHF	TRBV19	TRBJ1-5	NA	NA
TGTGCCATCAGTGACTCAGGGATACCTGAAGCTTTCTTT	CAISDSGIPEAFF	TRBV10-3	TRBJ1-1	NA	NA
TGCGCCAGCAGCTTGGCGGGACTAGCGGGTTACAATGAGCAGTTCTTC	CASSLAGLAGYNEQFF	TRBV5-1	TRBJ2-1	NA	TRBD2
TGCGCCAGCAGCTTGGATTACGAGCAGTACTTC	CASSLDYEQYF	TRBV5-1	TRBJ2-7	NA	NA
TGCGCCAGCAGCGAGGGTGGCGGGGAGCTGTTTTTT	CASSEGGGELFF	TRBV4-1	TRBJ2-2	once	NA
TGTGCCTGGAGTGAACTAGCGCTTAACAATGAGCAGTTCTTC	CAWSELALNNEQFF	TRBV30	TRBJ2-1	NA	TRBD2
TGTGCCAGTAGTATAGGTGGCATCTTTTCACCCCTCCACTTT	CASSIGGIFSPLHF	TRBV19	TRBJ1-6	NA	NA
TGTGCCAGCAGCAAAGCGCCGGCAGGGCGCGAGCAGTACTTC	CASSKAPAGREQYF	TRBV21-1	TRBJ2-7	once	NA
TGTGCCAGCAGCTTGGCCAGGGGGCTTGGCAATCAGCCCCAGCATTTT	CASSLARGLGNQPQHF	TRBV5-6	TRBJ1-5	NA	TRBD1
TGTGCCAGCAGCCCTAGTGGTCACAGTAATGAAAAACTGTTTTTT	CASSPSGHSNEKLFF	TRBV7-8	TRBJ1-4	once	NA
TGTGCCAGCTTCGGCGGAGAGACCCAGTACTTC	CASFGGETQYF	TRBV2	TRBJ2-5	NA	NA
TGCAGTGCTACCACGTCGCTTGGCTACACCTTC	CSATTSLGYTF	TRBV20-1	TRBJ1-2	NA	NA
TGCAGCGGCCATCAGGGGGGCACCGGGGAGCTGTTTTTT	CSGHQGGTGELFF	TRBV29-1	TRBJ2-2	NA	NA
TGTGCCAGCAGCTCCCGAGGCGGGGCCTACGAGCAGTACTTC	CASSSRGGAYEQYF	TRBV7-9	TRBJ2-7	NA	NA
TGCAGCGTTATACCGCCGGGACAGGGTTTGGGGTATTTT	CSVIPPGQGLGYF	TRBV29-1	TRBJ2-3	NA	TRBD1
TGTGCCAGCAGAGCGGGGGGCGGGGGAGATACGCAGTATTTT	CASRAGGGGDTQYF	TRBV7-2	TRBJ2-3	NA	TRBD2
TGTGCCTGGAGCCACAAACCGGGACAGGGGAACACTGAAGCTTTCTTT	CAWSHKPGQGNTEAFF	TRBV30	TRBJ1-1	NA	TRBD1
TGTGCCAACCCTTCTCCGGGACAAAAGAAGGTTAACATTCAGTACTTC	CANPSPGQKKVNIQYF	TRBV27	TRBJ2-4	NA	NA
TGTGCCTGGAGGGTTAGCGGGGACACAGATACGCAGTATTTT	CAWRVSGDTDTQYF	TRBV30	TRBJ2-3	NA	TRBD2
TGTGCCAGCTTGAGTCGGAACTATGGCTACACCTTC	CASLSRNYGYTF	TRBV6-5	TRBJ1-2	NA	NA
TGTGCCAGCAGCGTGACCAGCCAAAATTCCTACGAGCAGTACTTC	CASSVTSQNSYEQYF	TRBV5-4	TRBJ2-7	NA	NA
TGTGCCTGGAGTGTTCAGCGGGACACAGATACGCAGTATTTT	CAWSVQRDTDTQYF	TRBV30	TRBJ2-3	NA	TRBD2
TGTGCCTGGAGTGCCGGGACAGGTGCCGGGGAGCTGTTTTTT	CAWSAGTGAGELFF	TRBV30	TRBJ2-2	NA	TRBD1
TGCAGCATACAGGGGGCGCCGGGCTACGAGCAGTACTTC	CSIQGAPGYEQYF	TRBV29-1	TRBJ2-7	NA	TRBD1
TGCGCCAGCAGCCAAGCCAGAGATACGCAGTATTTT	CASSQARDTQYF	TRBV4-3	TRBJ2-3	once	NA
TGTGCCAGCAGCCAAGAGGACACCGGGGAGCTGTTTTTT	CASSQEDTGELFF	TRBV14	TRBJ2-2	few	NA
TGTGCCAGCAGCTCACGACAGGGGATGGACGAGCAGTACTTC	CASSSRQGMDEQYF	TRBV11-2	TRBJ2-7	NA	TRBD1
TGCGCCAGCAGCCAAGTGCCTAAGGGGCGAGCTGAAGCTTTCTTT	CASSQVPKGRAEAFF	TRBV4-1	TRBJ1-1	once	NA
TGCGCCAGCAGCTTGGGGGGCAGAACAAATGGCTACACCTTC	CASSLGGRTNGYTF	TRBV5-1	TRBJ1-2	NA	NA
TGTGCCAGCAGCCCAGACCGGGACAGGGTCCCTGGCTACACCTTC	CASSPDRDRVPGYTF	TRBV7-2	TRBJ1-2	NA	TRBD1
TGTGCCAGCAGCCCCAGATGGGCGGGAGTGCTCGAGCAGTACTTC	CASSPRWAGVLEQYF	TRBV7-9	TRBJ2-7	NA	TRBD2
TGTGCCAGCAGCCAGGGACAGGGTAGCTATGGCTACACCTTC	CASSQGQGSYGYTF	TRBV7-9	TRBJ1-2	NA	TRBD1
TGTGCCAGCACCCCCCGGGCAGGGAACAATGAGCAGTTCTTC	CASTPRAGNNEQFF	TRBV5-4	TRBJ2-1	NA	NA
TGTGCCAGCAGAAAACCCCAGGGGGCGCAGTCACCCCTCCACTTT	CASRKPQGAQSPLHF	TRBV21-1	TRBJ1-6	NA	NA
TGTGCCAGCTCACCGAATGGGGATTATAATGAAAAACTGTTTTTT	CASSPNGDYNEKLFF	TRBV18	TRBJ1-4	few	NA
TGTGCCAGCAGTGAACCGCCAAACAGCTACACAGATACGCAGTATTTT	CASSEPPNSYTDTQYF	TRBV6-1	TRBJ2-3	NA	NA
TGTGCCAGTAGTCCGGGACTAGCGGGGTCGGGCGAGCAGTACTTC	CASSPGLAGSGEQYF	TRBV19	TRBJ2-7	NA	TRBD2
TGTGCCAGTTCTAGCGGGAGGTTGCTTGATACGCAGTATTTT	CASSSGRLLDTQYF	TRBV19	TRBJ2-3	NA	TRBD2
TGTGCCAGCAGCGCCCCGTCCAGGGGGATCGGAGAGACCCAGTACTTC	CASSAPSRGIGETQYF	TRBV7-9	TRBJ2-5	NA	TRBD1
TGTGCCAGCAGTCTCCTGAGGAATGAAGCTTTCTTT	CASSLLRNEAFF	TRBV28	TRBJ1-1	NA	NA
TGTGCCAGCAGTGGGGGACAGGGGAGCTCCTACAATGAGCAGTTCTTC	CASSGGQGSSYNEQFF	TRBV28	TRBJ2-1	NA	TRBD1
TGTGCCAGCAGCCAAGAGCACACCGGCCGCGGGGAGCTGTTTTTT	CASSQEHTGRGELFF	TRBV11-2	TRBJ2-2	NA	NA
TGTGCCAGCAGTTTAAATCGTCGGAGCGAGACCCAGTACTTC	CASSLNRRSETQYF	TRBV13	TRBJ2-5	NA	NA
TGTGCCAGCAGTTACTCGATCGAGCAGTACTTC	CASSYSIEQYF	TRBV6-6	TRBJ2-7	NA	NA
TGTGCCAGCAGCCTCCCGGGAGCTGGTGGCTACACCTTC	CASSLPGAGGYTF	TRBV28	TRBJ1-2	NA	NA
TGTGCCAGCAGCCCCGGGACAGGGGGTTTCGAGCAGTACTTC	CASSPGTGGFEQYF	TRBV11-2	TRBJ2-7	once	TRBD1
TGTGCCATCAGTGAGAGGGACAGAAGCTCCTACGAGCAGTACTTC	CAISERDRSSYEQYF	TRBV10-3	TRBJ2-7	NA	TRBD1
TGTGCCAGCAGCTTATACCAGGGGGACGAGCAGTACTTC	CASSLYQGDEQYF	TRBV7-6	TRBJ2-7	NA	TRBD1
TGTGCCAGCAGCTCTACAGGGTCGGGGGAGCAGTACTTC	CASSSTGSGEQYF	TRBV7-3	TRBJ2-7	NA	NA
TGTGCCAGCAGCTCACCGACTAGCGGACAAGAGACCCAGTACTTC	CASSSPTSGQETQYF	TRBV5-4	TRBJ2-5	NA	TRBD2